This T cell receptor (beta chain) was captured in a study of T-cell reconstitution after alpha-beta-depleted transplantation in children. This clonotype was seen more than once but under ten times. The CDR3 runs 14 residues. V gave up 10 bases and J gave up 2 bases; unmatched junction bases: 11. Germline V lookup: CDR1 MNHNS, CDR2 SASEGT. As it was prepared, the TCRbeta library received unique molecular identifiers. From the PCR reads, TCRdb called clonotypes with MiXCR, one entry per CDR3 protein. The sample shows about 610,000 distinct CDR3 sequences, roughly a tenth of them seen only once. The chain joins TRBV6-1 to TRBJ2-7; 7 bases align to TRBD2. This clonotype was sampled from a human donor who donated a stem cell graft to a child with acute myeloid leukemia. The sequencing used PBMCs from the stem cell graft donor, collected from the stem cell graft. CDR3 bases: TGTGCCACCCTCGTCCGGCTAGCGGCCTACGAGCAGTACTTC. It specifies CATLVRLAAYEQYF.